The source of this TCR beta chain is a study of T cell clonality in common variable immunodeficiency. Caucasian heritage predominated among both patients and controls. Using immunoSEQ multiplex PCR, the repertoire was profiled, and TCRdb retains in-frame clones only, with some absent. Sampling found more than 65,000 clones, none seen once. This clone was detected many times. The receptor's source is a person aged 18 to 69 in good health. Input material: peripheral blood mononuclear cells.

CDR3 bases read: TGTGCCACCAGCAGAGATCAGGGGGCGCGATCCGCAGATACG. Translated: CATSRDQGARSADT. The CDR3 in its entirety is CATSRDQGARSADTQYF. This rearrangement joins TRBV15 to TRBJ2-3; 8 bases are shared with TRBD1. The read finishes 3 residues shy of the CDR3 end, and the germline J gene is used to complete it. The germline V gene has CDR1 LNHNV and CDR2 YYDKDF (reference sequence). Trimming removed 0 bases from V and 4 bases from J; junction bases left unmatched: 9. The CDR3 runs 17 residues.